The 10 T cell receptor beta chains in this list originate from one sample, sequenced in a study of blood T cell repertoires in COVID-19. This table comes from immunoSEQ multiplex PCR, and its TCRdb copy is limited to in-frame clones, with some not included. The sample consists of about 280,000 clones, around 90% of them appearing once. What was sequenced was peripheral blood. Receptor source: a man aged 18 to 29 with active or convalescent COVID-19.

The chain employs TRBV18 and TRBJ2-7; weak D call: TRBD2 (6 bases). Germline lookup yields CDR1 KGHSH and CDR2 LQKENI. Trimming left V 4 bases short and J 2 bases short, with 21 bases between. The CDR3 extends over 17 amino acids. CDR3 DNA: TGTGCCAGCTCACGACCCCCCCGGGGGTTTGGCGCCTACGAGCAGTACTTC. Translating gives CASSRPPRGFGAYEQYF.

This clone occurred once. The chain links TRBV29-1 to TRBJ1-4; tentatively, D is TRBD1 (5 bases). CDR3 size: 13 residues. V shed 6 bases and J shed 4 bases, with 12 bases lying between them. CDR1 is SQVTM, CDR2 ANQGSEA, per germline. CDR3 region: CSVGGRDNEKLFF. CDR3 sequence (DNA): TGCAGCGTGGGGGGTCGGGATAATGAAAAACTGTTTTTT.

J is TRBJ1-5 and V is TRBV10-3; no definite D call. Germline V gene sequence: CDR1 ENHRY, CDR2 SYGVKD. V was trimmed by 6 bases and J by 0 bases, leaving 9 bases between them. The CDR3 runs to 14 residues. The CDR3 protein is CAISSAYSNQPQHF. The CDR3 DNA reads as TGTGCCATCAGCAGCGCATATAGCAATCAGCCCCAGCATTTT.

V gene TRBV5-1 combines with J gene TRBJ2-7; 12 bases are shared with TRBD2. CDR1 and CDR2 (germline): SGHRS, YFSETQ. V lost 4 bases, J lost 1 base, and 3 bases stayed unmatched. The CDR3 consists of 15 residues. The CDR3, as DNA: TGCGCCAGCAGCCGGACTAGCGGGGAGTCCTACGAGCAGTACTTC. Protein: CASSRTSGESYEQYF.

The chain couples TRBV9 to TRBJ2-1, with 13 bases lining up with TRBD2. This CDR3 region has 15 residues. J gave up 10 bases and V 0 bases, and 4 bases lay outside the gene matches. The germline CDR1 and CDR2 sequences are SGDLS and YYNGEE. CDR3 in DNA: TGTGCCAGCAGCGTAGGGACTAGCGGGGGCCTGGAGCAGTTCTTC. This codes for CASSVGTSGGLEQFF.

This clone has only one observation. J is TRBJ1-5 and V is TRBV15, with TRBD1 matching over 7 bases. V lost 3 bases, J lost 2 bases, and 4 bases stayed unmatched. The CDR3 totals 15 residues. Germline V CDR1 and CDR2: LNHNV, YYDKDF (reference sequence). The DNA of the CDR3 is TGTGCCACCAGCAGTGACAGGGCTTGCAATCAGCCCCAGCATTTT. Protein sequence: CATSSDRACNQPQHF.

V is TRBV13 and J is TRBJ1-1; D unclear. Trimming cost V 4 bases and J 3 bases, with 6 bases left between them. The CDR3 runs 12 residues. Germline-derived CDR1 and CDR2 are PRHDT and FYEKMQ (reference sequence). The CDR3 nucleotides read TGTGCCAGCAGCTCCCTAGACACTGAAGCTTTCTTT. Translation: CASSSLDTEAFF.

Only one count was recorded for this clone. The chain is built from TRBV5-1 and TRBJ1-5; D perhaps matches TRBD1 (6 bases). This CDR3 has 15 amino acids. Germline V gives CDR1 SGHRS, CDR2 YFSETQ. The V gene lost 2 bases and the J gene lost 3 bases, with 12 bases spanning the gap. In DNA form, the CDR3 reads TGCGCCAGCAGCTTCGCGCCAGGGGCCAATCAGCCCCAGCATTTT. Translating gives CASSFAPGANQPQHF. Variable domain in full (rest from reference TRBV5-1 and TRBJ1-5): KAGVTQTPRYLIKTRGQQVTLSCSPISGHRSVSWYQQTPGQGLQFLFEYFSETQRNKGNFPGRFSGRQFSNSRSEMNVSTLELGDSALYLCASSFAPGANQPQHFGDGTRLSIL.

The rearrangement uses TRBV6-5 and TRBJ2-1; the match to TRBD1 covers 7 bases. This CDR3 has 15 residues. With 10 bases clipped from V and 11 bases from J, the junction kept 20 bases outside the gene matches. CDR1 and CDR2 from the germline V gene are MNHEY and SVGAGI. In nucleotides, the CDR3 is TGTGCCACGTCGCTAGGGAGACAGGGTTTCGGAAAGCAGTTCTTC. It encodes CATSLGRQGFGKQFF.

The rearrangement joins TRBV19 to TRBJ1-1; D gene ambiguous. V was clipped by 1 base and J by 4 bases, with 19 bases between them. CDR3 length equals 17 residues. Germline CDR1 and CDR2: LNHDA and SQIVND (reference sequence). The CDR3 DNA reads as TGTGCCAGTAGTATAGGGATGAGGGCGGCACTGGGCACTGAAGCTTTCTTT. Translating gives CASSIGMRAALGTEAFF.